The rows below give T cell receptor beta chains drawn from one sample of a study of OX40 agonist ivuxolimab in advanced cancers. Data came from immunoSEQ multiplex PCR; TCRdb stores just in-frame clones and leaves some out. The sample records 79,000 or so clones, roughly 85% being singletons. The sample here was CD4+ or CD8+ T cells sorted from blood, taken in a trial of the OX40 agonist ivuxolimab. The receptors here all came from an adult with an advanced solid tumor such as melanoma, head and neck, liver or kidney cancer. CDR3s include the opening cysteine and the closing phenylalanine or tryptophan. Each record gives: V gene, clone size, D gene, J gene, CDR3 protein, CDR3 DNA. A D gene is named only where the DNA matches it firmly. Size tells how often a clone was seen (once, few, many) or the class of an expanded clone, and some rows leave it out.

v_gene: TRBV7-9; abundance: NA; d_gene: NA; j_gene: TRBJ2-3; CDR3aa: CASSLGSGSTDTQYF; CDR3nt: TGTGCCAGCAGCTTAGGTAGCGGAAGCACAGATACGCAGTATTTT
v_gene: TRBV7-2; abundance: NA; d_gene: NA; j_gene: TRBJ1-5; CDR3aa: CASSPKGGGFYSNQPQHF; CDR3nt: TGTGCCAGCAGCCCCAAGGGCGGAGGGTTCTATAGCAATCAGCCCCAGCATTTT
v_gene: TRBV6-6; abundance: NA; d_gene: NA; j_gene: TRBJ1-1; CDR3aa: CASRWGANTEAFF; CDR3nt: TGTGCCAGCAGATGGGGGGCCAACACTGAAGCTTTCTTT
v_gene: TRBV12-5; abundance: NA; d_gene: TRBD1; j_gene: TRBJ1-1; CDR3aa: CASGQPRGLNTEAFF; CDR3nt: TGTGCTAGTGGGCAACCGAGGGGGCTGAACACTGAAGCTTTCTTT
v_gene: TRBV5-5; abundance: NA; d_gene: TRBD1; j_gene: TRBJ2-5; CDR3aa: CASSLGQQETQYF; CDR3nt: TGTGCCAGCAGTTTGGGACAGCAAGAGACCCAGTACTTC
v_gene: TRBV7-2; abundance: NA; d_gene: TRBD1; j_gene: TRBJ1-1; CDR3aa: CASSPRTGGTRAEAFF; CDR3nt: TGTGCCAGCAGCCCGCGGACAGGGGGGACGAGGGCTGAAGCTTTCTTT
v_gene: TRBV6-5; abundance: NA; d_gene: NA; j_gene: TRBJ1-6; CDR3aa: CASKTASYNSPLHF; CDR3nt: TGTGCCAGCAAGACAGCCTCCTATAATTCACCCCTCCACTTT
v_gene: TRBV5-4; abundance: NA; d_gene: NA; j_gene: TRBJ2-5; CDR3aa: CASARTAETQYF; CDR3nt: TGTGCCAGCGCGAGGACAGCCGAGACCCAGTACTTC
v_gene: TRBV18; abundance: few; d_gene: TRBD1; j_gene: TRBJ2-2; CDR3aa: CASSLRTGGDTGELFF; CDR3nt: TGTGCCAGCTCACTTCGGACAGGGGGCGACACCGGGGAGCTGTTTTTT
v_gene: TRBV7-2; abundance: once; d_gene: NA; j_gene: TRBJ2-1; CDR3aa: CASSLAADGYNEQFF; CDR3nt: TGTGCCAGCAGCTTAGCCGCGGACGGATACAATGAGCAGTTCTTC
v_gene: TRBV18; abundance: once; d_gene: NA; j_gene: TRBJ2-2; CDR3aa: CASSPIKGRLPGELFF; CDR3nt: TGTGCCAGCTCACCAATTAAAGGGCGGCTACCCGGGGAGCTGTTTTTT
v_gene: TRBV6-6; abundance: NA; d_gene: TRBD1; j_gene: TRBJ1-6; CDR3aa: CASTLTGVLNSPLHF; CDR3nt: TGTGCCAGCACCTTGACAGGGGTATTGAATTCACCCCTCCACTTT
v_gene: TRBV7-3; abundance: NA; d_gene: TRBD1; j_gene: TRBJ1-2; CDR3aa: CASSPSGGGFYGYTF; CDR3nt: TGTGCCAGCAGCCCGTCGGGAGGGGGCTTTTATGGCTACACCTTC
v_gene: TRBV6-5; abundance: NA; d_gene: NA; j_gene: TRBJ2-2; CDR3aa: CASSYGQSPGELFF; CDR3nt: TGTGCCAGCAGTTACGGGCAGAGCCCCGGGGAGCTGTTTTTT
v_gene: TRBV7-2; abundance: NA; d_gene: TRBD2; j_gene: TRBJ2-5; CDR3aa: CASSPSGEETQYF; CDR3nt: TGTGCCAGCAGCCCTAGCGGGGAAGAGACCCAGTACTTC
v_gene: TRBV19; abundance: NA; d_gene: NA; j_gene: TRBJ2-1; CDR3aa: CASSITAVLGILYNEQFF; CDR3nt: TGTGCCAGTAGTATTACGGCGGTCCTCGGAATACTCTACAATGAGCAGTTCTTC
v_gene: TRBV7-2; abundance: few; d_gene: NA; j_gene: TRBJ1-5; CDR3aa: CASSPNLALEPQHF; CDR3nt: TGTGCCAGCAGCCCAAACCTAGCGCTAGAGCCCCAGCATTTT
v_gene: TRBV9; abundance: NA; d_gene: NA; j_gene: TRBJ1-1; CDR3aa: CASSVAGSLNTEAFF; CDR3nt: TGTGCCAGCAGCGTAGCGGGCAGTCTGAACACTGAAGCTTTCTTT
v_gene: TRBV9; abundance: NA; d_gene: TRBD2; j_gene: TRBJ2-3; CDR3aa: CASSGGLAEGLDTQYF; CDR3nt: TGTGCCAGCAGCGGGGGACTAGCTGAAGGTCTTGATACGCAGTATTTT
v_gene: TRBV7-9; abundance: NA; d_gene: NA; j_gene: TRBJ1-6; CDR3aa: CASSQRRGSNSPLHF; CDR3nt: TGTGCCAGCAGTCAAAGACGGGGTTCTAATTCACCCCTCCACTTT
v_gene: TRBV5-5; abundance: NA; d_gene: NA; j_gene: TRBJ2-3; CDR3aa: CASSLESRRGDTQYF; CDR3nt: TGTGCCAGCAGCTTAGAGTCGCGCCGAGGGGATACGCAGTATTTT
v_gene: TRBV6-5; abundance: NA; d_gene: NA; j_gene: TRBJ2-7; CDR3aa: CASSDPLSYEQYF; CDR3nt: TGTGCCAGCAGTGACCCCCTTTCGTACGAGCAGTACTTC
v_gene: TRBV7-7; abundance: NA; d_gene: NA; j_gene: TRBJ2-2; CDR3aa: CASSATWNTGELFF; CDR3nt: TGTGCCAGCAGTGCGACTTGGAACACCGGGGAGCTGTTTTTT
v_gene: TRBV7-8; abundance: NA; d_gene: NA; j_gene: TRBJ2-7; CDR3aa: CASSLEARSREYF; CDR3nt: TGTGCCAGCAGCTTAGAGGCTCGGTCCAGGGAGTACTTC
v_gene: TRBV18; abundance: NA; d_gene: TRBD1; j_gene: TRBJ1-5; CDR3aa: CASSPTQGAPNQPQHF; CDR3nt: TGTGCCAGCTCACCAACACAGGGGGCCCCTAATCAGCCCCAGCATTTT
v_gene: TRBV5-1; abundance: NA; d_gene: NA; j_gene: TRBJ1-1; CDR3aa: CASSLVAGAHNEAFF; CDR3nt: TGCGCCAGCAGCTTGGTGGCAGGGGCCCATAATGAAGCTTTCTTT
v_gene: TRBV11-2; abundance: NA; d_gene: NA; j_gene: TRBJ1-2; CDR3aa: CASTRDTGKGYGYTF; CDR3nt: TGTGCCAGCACCAGGGATACAGGGAAGGGCTATGGCTACACCTTC